This TCR beta chain derives from a study of vaccination effects on CD4 cells after COVID-19. As concerns this clone: No antigen is known for it.

Looked up from germline, CDR1 is SNHLY and CDR2 is FYNNEI. Trimming stripped 8 bases from V and 6 bases from J, with 19 bases between. The CDR3 is 14 amino acids. With the ViraFEST assay, the study expanded antigen-specific CD4+ T cells using viral peptide pools, then sequenced them. Isolation of CD4+ T cells took place after nine to ten days of culture. It was two doses of either the BNT162b2 or mRNA-1273 vaccine that participants received. The repertoire was sequenced with immunoSEQ multiplex PCR; TCRdb's copy has only in-frame clones and lacks some. The sample lists under 35,000 clones, roughly 63% occurring once.

The sequence derives from a human donor who received a COVID-19 vaccine. The V gene is TRBV2, the J gene TRBJ1-1; no clear D. The sample consisted of CD4+ T cells from PBMCs cultured with SARS-CoV-2 spike peptides, taken after COVID-19 vaccination. The CDR3 region has the DNA TGTGCCAGCTCCAAGGAGAAGGGTATGGCTGAAGCTTTCTTT. Its translation is CASSKEKGMAEAFF.